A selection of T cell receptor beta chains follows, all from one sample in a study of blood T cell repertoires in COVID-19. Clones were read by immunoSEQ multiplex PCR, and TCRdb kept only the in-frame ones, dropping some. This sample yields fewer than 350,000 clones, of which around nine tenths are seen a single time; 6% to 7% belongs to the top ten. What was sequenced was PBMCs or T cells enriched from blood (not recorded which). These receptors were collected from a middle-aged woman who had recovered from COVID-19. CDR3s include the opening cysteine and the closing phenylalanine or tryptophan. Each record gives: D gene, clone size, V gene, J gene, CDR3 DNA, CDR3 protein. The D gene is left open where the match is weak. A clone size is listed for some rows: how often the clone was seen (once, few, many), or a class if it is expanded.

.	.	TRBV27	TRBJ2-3	TGTGCCAGCAGGTGGGGAGTGAGCACAGATACGCAGTATTTT	CASRWGVSTDTQYF
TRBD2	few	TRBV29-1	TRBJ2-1	TGCAGCGTTGTGGGGTTTGCGGGAGTTGGGAATGAGCAGTTCTTC	CSVVGFAGVGNEQFF
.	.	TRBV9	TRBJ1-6	TGTGCCAGCAGCGCGGGGGACCGGGCAGGCTCACCCCTCCACTTT	CASSAGDRAGSPLHF
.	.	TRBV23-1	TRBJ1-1	TGCGCCAGCAGTCTGGCGGGGAGAGACACTGAAGCTTTCTTT	CASSLAGRDTEAFF
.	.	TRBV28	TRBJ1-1	TGTGCCAGCAGCTCCGGGTCGAACACTGAAGCTTTCTTT	CASSSGSNTEAFF
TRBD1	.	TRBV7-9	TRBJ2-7	TGTGCCAGCAGCGAATACAGGGGTTACGAGCAGTACTTC	CASSEYRGYEQYF
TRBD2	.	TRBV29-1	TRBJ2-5	TGCAGCGTTGAAGGGCGCGGGAGGAAAGAGACCCAGTACTTC	CSVEGRGRKETQYF
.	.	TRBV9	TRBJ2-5	TGTGCCAGCAGCGTAGAAGGGGGAGCGGGGGAGACCCAGTACTTC	CASSVEGGAGETQYF
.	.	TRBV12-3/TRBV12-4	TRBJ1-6	TGTGCCAGCAGCCGTGTCCCGTCACCCCTCCACTTT	CASSRVPSPLHF
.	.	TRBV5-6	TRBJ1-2	TGTGCCAGCAGCTTGGACAGGAACGGCTATGGCTACACCTTC	CASSLDRNGYGYTF
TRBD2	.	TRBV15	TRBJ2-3	TGTGCCACCACCACCCCCGCGGCTAGCGGGAGGGGTACGCAGTATTTT	CATTTPAASGRGTQYF
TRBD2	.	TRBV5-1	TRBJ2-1	TGCGCCAGCAGCTTGGCCGGACTAGCGGGAGTACAGCGGTTCTTC	CASSLAGLAGVQRFF
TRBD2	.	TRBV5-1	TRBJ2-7	TGCGCCAGCAGGCTACTAGCGGGACCCCTCTACGAGCAGTACTTC	CASRLLAGPLYEQYF
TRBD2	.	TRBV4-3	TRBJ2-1	TGCGCCAGCAGCCAAGAGACGGGACTAGCGGGATCTGAGCAGTTCTTC	CASSQETGLAGSEQFF
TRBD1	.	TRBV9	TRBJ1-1	TGTGCCAGCAGCGAACCCGGGACAGGGGGCGTTCACACTGAAGCTTTCTTT	CASSEPGTGGVHTEAFF
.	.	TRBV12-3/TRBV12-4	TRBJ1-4	TGTGCCAGCAGTTTTCGGGAGAATGAAAAACTGTTTTTT	CASSFRENEKLFF
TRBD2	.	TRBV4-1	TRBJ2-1	TGCGCCAGCAGCCAAGTTCCAGCGGGAGGAATCAATGAGCAGTTCTTC	CASSQVPAGGINEQFF
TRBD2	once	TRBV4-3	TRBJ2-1	TGCGCCAGCAGCCCGGCCCTAGCGGGCGCCTACAATGAGCAGTTCTTC	CASSPALAGAYNEQFF
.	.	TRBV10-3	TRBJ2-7	TGTGCCATCAGCCAGCCTCAGGGCGTTGGCGAGCAGTACTTC	CAISQPQGVGEQYF
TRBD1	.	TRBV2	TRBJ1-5	TGTGCCAGCAGCGATATTGACAGGGGAGGCCAGCCCCAGCATTTT	CASSDIDRGGQPQHF
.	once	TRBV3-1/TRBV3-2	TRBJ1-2	TGTGCCAGCAGCCGTTGGGAGGGGGTCTACACCTTC	CASSRWEGVYTF
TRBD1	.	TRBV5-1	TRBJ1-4	TGCGCCAGCAGCTGGGGAATGACAGGGGCTGAAAAACTGTTTTTT	CASSWGMTGAEKLFF
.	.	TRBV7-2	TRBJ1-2	TGTGCCAGCAGTAATTTACAGGGCCGCTATGGCTACACCTTC	CASSNLQGRYGYTF
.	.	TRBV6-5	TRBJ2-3	TGTGCCAGCAGTTACCGGCAGGGGACAGATACGCAGTATTTT	CASSYRQGTDTQYF
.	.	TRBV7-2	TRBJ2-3	TGTGCCAGCAGCTTACAGTCCACAGCAGAAGATACGCAGTATTTT	CASSLQSTAEDTQYF
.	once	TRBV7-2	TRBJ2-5	TGTGCCAGCAGCTTAGCGGGGGGATGGGAGACCCAGTACTTC	CASSLAGGWETQYF
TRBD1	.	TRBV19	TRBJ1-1	TGTGCCAGCCGCCCGGGACAGCTACTGAAGACTGAAGCTTTCTTT	CASRPGQLLKTEAFF
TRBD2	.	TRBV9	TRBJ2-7	TGTGCCAGCAGCCAGGGGGTAGCGGGAGGATACGAGCAGTACTTC	CASSQGVAGGYEQYF
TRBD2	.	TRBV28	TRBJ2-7	TGTGCCAGCAGCACCCCGGGGGGGGTCTCCTACGAGCAGTACTTC	CASSTPGGVSYEQYF
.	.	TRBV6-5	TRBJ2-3	TGTGCCAGCAGTTACCTGGGGGGATCTAGCACAGATACGCAGTATTTT	CASSYLGGSSTDTQYF
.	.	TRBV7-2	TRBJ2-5	TGTGCCAGCAGCACAGCAATAGGGGGAGTCCAAGAGACCCAGTACTTC	CASSTAIGGVQETQYF
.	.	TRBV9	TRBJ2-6	TGTGCCAGCAGCGCTCCGACAGGTCTCAACCCAGGGGCCAACGTCCTGACTTTC	CASSAPTGLNPGANVLTF
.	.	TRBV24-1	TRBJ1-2	TGTGCCACCCCCGGCGACGGAGGCACCCCTTTTAACTATGGCTACACCTTC	CATPGDGGTPFNYGYTF
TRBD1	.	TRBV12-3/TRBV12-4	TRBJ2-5	TGTGCCAGCAGTTTCACAGGGGAGGAGACCCAGTACTTC	CASSFTGEETQYF
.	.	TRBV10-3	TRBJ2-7	TGTGCCATCGGGGGGGAAGACAGGGGTATCCACGAGCAGTACTTC	CAIGGEDRGIHEQYF
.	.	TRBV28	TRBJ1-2	TGTGCCAGCAGTCCCACGAGGGCCCCCAGCTATGGCTACACCTTC	CASSPTRAPSYGYTF
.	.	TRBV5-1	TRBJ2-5	TGCGCCAGCACTGTTTCCAGGGGCGAGACCCAGTACTTC	CASTVSRGETQYF
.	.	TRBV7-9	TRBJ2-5	TGTGCCAGCAGGGAGGGACAGCAAGAGACCCAGTACTTC	CASREGQQETQYF
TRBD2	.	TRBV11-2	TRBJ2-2	TGTGCCAGCAGCCCGGAGGCGGGAGAGGACACCGGGGAGCTGTTTTTT	CASSPEAGEDTGELFF
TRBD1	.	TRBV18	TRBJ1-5	TGTGCCAGCTCACCTCAGACAGGGGAGCAGCCCCAGCATTTT	CASSPQTGEQPQHF
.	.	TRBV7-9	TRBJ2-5	TGTGCCAGCAGCAACCAGTGGACCCAGTACTTC	CASSNQWTQYF
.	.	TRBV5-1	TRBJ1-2	TGCGCCAGCAGCTTGGTGGACAGCGCTCCCAATGGCTACACCTTC	CASSLVDSAPNGYTF
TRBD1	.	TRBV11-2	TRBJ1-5	TGTGCCAGCAGCTGGGGGACAGGGCAAAATCAGCCCCAGCATTTT	CASSWGTGQNQPQHF
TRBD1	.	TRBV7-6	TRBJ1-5	TGTGCCAGCAGCCCCCAACCGGGACAGGCCACTTATCGGCCCCAGCATTTT	CASSPQPGQATYRPQHF
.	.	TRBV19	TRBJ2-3	TGTGCCAGTGGTACGGATACGCAGTATTTT	CASGTDTQYF
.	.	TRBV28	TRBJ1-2	TGTGCCAGCAGTTTTGGGCAGACCTATGGCTACACCTTC	CASSFGQTYGYTF
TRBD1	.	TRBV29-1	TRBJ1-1	TGCAGCGTTGCTGACAGGGCCATCACTGAAGCTTTCTTT	CSVADRAITEAFF
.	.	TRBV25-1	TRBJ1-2	TGTGCCAGCGGAGACGGTTTCTATGGCTACACCTTC	CASGDGFYGYTF